These 29 T cell receptor beta chains share one sample of origin, sequenced in a study of cytomegalovirus exposure and HLA in healthy donors. Both 60 Vbeta primers and 13 Jbeta primers went into the PCR. Repertoires were generated with immunoSEQ multiplex PCR, while TCRdb's copy carries only in-frame clones and drops some. The table lists approximately 97,000 clones, around 80% of them singletons. The material sequenced was PBMCs. These receptors were taken from a man aged 40-49 years in good health and CMV-seropositive.

The V gene is TRBV19, the J gene TRBJ1-1, with D tentatively TRBD1 (5 bases). V lost 6 bases to trimming and J lost 3 bases, with 14 bases between them. The germline CDR1 and CDR2 sequences are LNHDA and SQIVND (reference sequence). The CDR3 runs 14 residues. CDR3 bases: TGTGCCAGTAGCAGGCCCGGCAGGGACACTGAAGCTTTCTTT. Translation: CASSRPGRDTEAFF. The entire variable domain, with the rest obtained from reference TRBV19 and TRBJ1-1, is as follows: DGGITQSPKYLFRKEGQNVTLSCEQNLNHDAMYWYRQDPGQGLRLIYYSQIVNDFQKGDIAEGYSVSREKKESFPLTVTSAQKNPTAFYLCASSRPGRDTEAFFGQGTRLTVV.

This clone has just one count. J is TRBJ1-6 and V is TRBV7-6, with D maybe TRBD1 (5 bases). The V gene's germline CDR1 is SGHVS and CDR2 FNYEAQ. The CDR3 is made up of 15 amino acids. Trimming stripped 6 bases from V and 5 bases from J, with 14 bases between. CDR3: CASSLRAGNNSPLHF. For the CDR3, the DNA is TGTGCCAGCAGTCTCCGGGCAGGGAATAATTCACCCCTCCACTTT.

V usage is TRBV12-2 and J usage is TRBJ1-1. TRBV12-2 is described as a pseudogene. The CDR3 runs 12 residues. This chain's CDR3 is CASRPRCTEAFF. CDR3 DNA: TGTGCAAGTCGCCCACGGTGCACTGAAGCTTTCTTT.

This sequence joins TRBV9 and TRBJ2-3, with 12 positions matching TRBD2. Germline loops: CDR1 SGDLS, CDR2 YYNGEE. This CDR3 contains 15 residues. With V trimmed by 9 bases and J by 4 bases, 9 bases remained unmatched. The CDR3 spells CATSRTSGDSDTQYF. CDR3 bases: TGTGCCACATCCCGGACTAGCGGGGATTCAGATACGCAGTATTTT.

The chain employs TRBV6-1 and TRBJ2-2, with TRBD2 identical over 8 bases. The CDR3 is 15 amino acids. Per germline, CDR1 MNHNS and CDR2 SASEGT. V dropped 3 bases and J dropped 5; count of bases not matched to a gene: 5. The CDR3 sequence is CASSDPQRETGELFF. The CDR3 DNA reads TGTGCCAGCAGTGACCCCCAGCGGGAGACCGGGGAGCTGTTTTTT.

The rearrangement uses TRBV10-3 and TRBJ2-3; maybe TRBD1 (5 bases). The CDR3 totals 14 residues. CDR1 is ENHRY, CDR2 SYGVKD, per germline. V lost 7 bases and J 4 bases, leaving 15 bases between the germline ends. The CDR3 reads CAIMGGAHPDTQYF. CDR3 nucleotides: TGTGCCATCATGGGTGGGGCTCACCCAGATACGCAGTATTTT.

The V and J genes are TRBV5-8 and TRBJ2-7; tentative D call: TRBD1 (6 bases). Germline lookup yields CDR1 SGHTS and CDR2 YDEGEE. CDR3 length equals 13 residues. The germline V and J ends were trimmed by 1 base and 2 bases, with 7 bases remaining between them. The CDR3 DNA reads TGTGCCAGCAGCTTGAACAGGGCCTACGAGCAGTACTTC. Amino acids: CASSLNRAYEQYF.

The chain carries TRBV29-1 and TRBJ2-3, with 8 bases that match TRBD2. This CDR3 region has 13 residues. V trimming: 8 bases; J trimming: 3 bases; junction bases outside the gene matches: 7. Germline CDR1 is SQVTM and CDR2 is ANQGSEA. The CDR3 protein is CSLAGGRTDTQYF. Written as DNA, the CDR3 is TGCAGCCTGGCGGGGGGACGTACAGATACGCAGTATTTT.

This clone appeared once. The chain joins TRBV7-9 to TRBJ1-2; TRBD1 agrees at 8 bases. Germline assignment: CDR1 SEHNR and CDR2 FQNEAQ (reference sequence). J gave up 7 bases and V 5 bases, and 3 bases lay outside the gene matches. The CDR3 has 12 amino acids. The CDR3 here is CASSPGQVGYTF. The DNA for the CDR3 is TGTGCCAGCAGCCCGGGACAGGTTGGCTACACCTTC. The full variable domain, with the rest looked up from reference TRBV7-9 and TRBJ1-2, is DTGVSQNPRHKITKRGQNVTFRCDPISEHNRLYWYRQTLGQGPEFLTYFQNEAQLEKSRLLSDRFSAERPKGSFSTLEIQRTEQGDSAMYLCASSPGQVGYTFGSGTRLTVV.

This clone was found a few times. This rearrangement joins TRBV11-2 to TRBJ2-7, with 14 bases fitting TRBD2. Germline V gives CDR1 SGHAT, CDR2 FQNNGV. CDR3 size: 15 residues. The ends lost 4 bases at V and 5 bases at J; junction bases unmatched: 4. The CDR3, as DNA: TGTGCCAGCAGCTGGGGACTAGCGGGAGCCCACGAGCAGTACTTC. This codes for CASSWGLAGAHEQYF.

This clone was detected only a few times. V is TRBV28 and J is TRBJ1-2; D uncertain. CDR1 is MDHEN and CDR2 is SYDVKM in the germline V gene. V was trimmed by 1 base and J by 3 bases, leaving 15 bases between them. The CDR3 covers 16 residues. The DNA for the CDR3 is TGTGCCAGCAGTTTATCGTCTGGGGAGTATTACTATGGCTACACCTTC. Residues: CASSLSSGEYYYGYTF.

This clone was seen a few times. The V gene is TRBV7-2, the J gene TRBJ1-4; possibly TRBD1 for D (6 bases). With 1 base removed from V and 5 bases from J, the gap between germline ends came to 11 bases. Germline values: CDR1 SGHTA, CDR2 FQGNSA. The CDR3 covers 15 residues. The CDR3 coding sequence is TGTGCCAGCAGCTTAGGGGGGACAAGGAATGAAAAACTGTTTTTT. Translated, it gives CASSLGGTRNEKLFF.

V is TRBV30 and J is TRBJ1-5; no clear D. Between the trimmed V and J ends, which lost 0 bases and 7 bases, there was a span of 13 bases. Germline V gene sequence: CDR1 GTSNPN, CDR2 SVGIG (reference sequence). The length of the CDR3 is 14 residues. In nucleotides, the CDR3 is TGTGCCTGGAGTGTACCAGGTTCTGGGCAGCCCCAGCATTTT. Translation gives CAWSVPGSGQPQHF. The full variable domain, completed using reference TRBV30 and TRBJ1-5, is SQTIHQWPATLVQPVGSPLSLECTVEGTSNPNLYWYRQAAGRGLQLLFYSVGIGQISSEVPQNLSASRPQDRQFILSSKKLLLSDSGFYLCAWSVPGSGQPQHFGDGTRLSIL.

This chain connects TRBV11-2 to TRBJ2-5; possible D gene TRBD1, 7 bases. Trimming took off 5 bases at V and 9 bases at J, with 13 bases between the two ends. This CDR3 region has 12 residues. Germline lookup yields CDR1 SGHAT and CDR2 FQNNGV. In DNA form, the CDR3 reads TGTGCCAGCAGCAGAATCAGGGGGGCCCAGTACTTC. Amino acids: CASSRIRGAQYF. Full variable domain (missing parts from reference TRBV11-2 and TRBJ2-5): EAGVAQSPRYKIIEKRQSVAFWCNPISGHATLYWYQQILGQGPKLLIQFQNNGVVDDSQLPKDRFSAERLKGVDSTLKIQPAKLEDSAVYLCASSRIRGAQYFGPGTRLLVL.

This clone has a handful of counts. The rearrangement links TRBV18 to TRBJ2-1, with D maybe TRBD2 (5 bases). Trimming shortened V by 4 bases and J by 13 bases, and 14 bases separated the two germline ends. This CDR3 has 12 amino acids. Germline V CDR1 and CDR2: KGHSH, LQKENI. CDR3 nucleotide sequence: TGTGCCAGCTCACTTAGCGACTTCCCACAGTTCTTC. It codes for CASSLSDFPQFF.

This clone was found a few times. The chain couples TRBV5-1 to TRBJ2-2; D possibly corresponds to TRBD1 (6 bases). From germline, CDR1 is SGHRS and CDR2 YFSETQ. V was pared by 3 bases and J by 1 base, with 16 bases between. The CDR3 is made up of 17 amino acids. In DNA, the CDR3 is TGCGCCAGCAGCTACGGCCTAGGCAGGGGGAACACCGGGGAGCTGTTTTTT. Translated: CASSYGLGRGNTGELFF.

This clone showed up just a few times. The J gene is TRBJ2-7, the V gene TRBV21-1; the table's D call of TRBD2 was not tested on the DNA. TRBV21-1 is listed as a pseudogene. The CDR3 loop spans 20 amino acids. CDR3 sequence reads: CASSPYPGLAGGSSGNEQYF. CDR3 nucleotide sequence: TGTGCCAGCAGCCCATATCCGGGACTAGCGGGAGGATCCTCGGGGAACGAGCAGTACTTC.

The gene calls are TRBV4-2 and TRBJ1-1; D not certain. V dropped 0 bases and J dropped 4 bases, with 6 bases sitting between them. This CDR3 contains 13 residues. Germline values: CDR1 LGHNA, CDR2 YNFKEQ. CDR3 protein: CASSQDPGTEAFF. The CDR3 DNA reads as TGTGCCAGCAGCCAAGATCCCGGCACTGAAGCTTTCTTT.

The chain is built from TRBV5-6 and TRBJ1-1; D gene uncertain. Germline loops: CDR1 SGHDT, CDR2 YYEEEE. The length of the CDR3 is 13 residues. Trimming shortened V by 0 bases and J by 6 bases, and 9 bases separated the two germline ends. This CDR3 reads CASSLGVSPEAFF. The CDR3 nucleotides read TGTGCCAGCAGCTTGGGTGTCAGTCCTGAAGCTTTCTTT. Variable domain in full (rest from reference TRBV5-6 and TRBJ1-1): DAGVTQSPTHLIKTRGQQVTLRCSPKSGHDTVSWYQQALGQGPQFIFQYYEEEERQRGNFPDRFSGHQFPNYSSELNVNALLLGDSALYLCASSLGVSPEAFFGQGTRLTVV.

The chain links TRBV5-1 to TRBJ1-5; D is uncertain. Germline V lookup: CDR1 SGHRS, CDR2 YFSETQ. V was cut by 4 bases and J by 7 bases, with 12 bases left in between. This CDR3 contains 13 residues. This CDR3 reads CASSPRGHQPQHF. CDR3 nucleotides: TGCGCCAGCAGCCCCCGAGGGCACCAGCCCCAGCATTTT.

The genes are TRBV10-1 and TRBJ1-1; 9 nucleotides match TRBD1. Trimming at V came to 6 bases and at J to 3 bases, leaving 2 bases not matched to a gene. The CDR3 is 13 residues long. Germline CDR1 WNHNN, CDR2 SYGVQD (reference sequence). CDR3 amino acids: CASRGQGDTEAFF. The CDR3 nucleotides are TGCGCCAGCAGGGGACAGGGAGACACTGAAGCTTTCTTT.

The chain carries TRBV10-3 and TRBJ1-1; possibly TRBD1 for D (6 bases). The CDR3 covers 16 residues. Per germline, CDR1 ENHRY and CDR2 SYGVKD. V was trimmed by 5 bases and J by 0 bases, leaving 16 bases between them. CDR3 sequence (DNA): TGTGCCATCAGTCCGGCAGGGGAGAAGTTGAACACTGAAGCTTTCTTT. Translation gives CAISPAGEKLNTEAFF.

The rearrangement uses TRBV7-3 and TRBJ2-1; 7 positions agree with TRBD2. The length of the CDR3 is 12 residues. The germline V gene has CDR1 SGHTA and CDR2 FQGTGA. With V trimmed by 9 bases and J by 7 bases, 6 bases remained unmatched. Written as DNA, the CDR3 is TGTGCCAGTCGAACCGGGGGGAATGAGCAGTTCTTC. It codes for CASRTGGNEQFF.

The rearrangement links TRBV2 to TRBJ1-1, with D unresolved. Trimming pared 3 bases from V and 2 bases from J, leaving 7 bases between. The CDR3 totals 13 residues. CDR1 and CDR2 (germline): SNHLY, FYNNEI. Here the CDR3 DNA reads TGTGCCAGCAGTGATCAGGCTAACACTGAAGCTTTCTTT. Its protein is CASSDQANTEAFF. Looking up the rest from reference TRBV2 and TRBJ1-1 gives the full variable domain: EPEVTQTPSHQVTQMGQEVILRCVPISNHLYFYWYRQILGQKVEFLVSFYNNEISEKSEIFDDQFSVERPDGSNFTLKIRSTKLEDSAMYFCASSDQANTEAFFGQGTRLTVV.

The chain employs TRBV28 and TRBJ1-4, with 7 positions matching TRBD1. The ends lost 5 bases at V and 3 bases at J; junction bases unmatched: 15. This CDR3 has 18 amino acids. Germline loops: CDR1 MDHEN, CDR2 SYDVKM. The CDR3 nucleotides are TGTGCCAGCAGTGCCCTGACAGGGCGGAGTGTGGCTAATGAAAAACTGTTTTTT. It codes for CASSALTGRSVANEKLFF. Filled out from reference TRBV28 and TRBJ1-4, the complete variable domain reads DVKVTQSSRYLVKRTGEKVFLECVQDMDHENMFWYRQDPGLGLRLIYFSYDVKMKEKGDIPEGYSVSREKKERFSLILESASTNQTSMYLCASSALTGRSVANEKLFFGSGTQLSVL.

The chain carries TRBV5-1 and TRBJ2-1, with D tentatively TRBD1 (5 bases). The CDR3 spans 14 residues. V was shortened by 4 bases and J by 7 bases, with 15 bases between the two germline ends. CDR1 and CDR2 from the germline V gene are SGHRS and YFSETQ. The CDR3 DNA reads as TGCGCCAGCAGCCTGACCTCTAAGGGGAATGAGCAGTTCTTC. Translation: CASSLTSKGNEQFF.

V is TRBV19 and J is TRBJ2-5; D not certain. Germline loops: CDR1 LNHDA, CDR2 SQIVND (reference sequence). This CDR3 has 14 residues. Trimming pared 7 bases from V and 5 bases from J, leaving 17 bases between. Here the CDR3 reads CASTRDSFGETQYF. The CDR3 DNA is TGTGCCAGTACCCGTGACTCCTTTGGGGAGACCCAGTACTTC.

This chain uses TRBV2 with TRBJ1-2; no clear D. CDR1 is SNHLY and CDR2 is FYNNEI in the germline V gene. Trimming shortened V by 4 bases and J by 2 bases, and 8 bases separated the two germline ends. This CDR3 has 13 residues. CDR3: CASSGVRNYGYTF. The CDR3 DNA reads TGTGCCAGCAGTGGTGTCAGGAACTATGGCTACACCTTC.

V usage is TRBV5-4 and J usage is TRBJ1-2; 11 positions agree with TRBD1. Unmatched junction bases numbered 10, after V lost 0 bases and J lost 3 bases. The CDR3 contains 18 residues. In germline, CDR1 is SGHNT, CDR2 YYREEE (reference sequence). The CDR3 bases are TGTGCCAGCAGCTTGGGACCCCCGGGACAGGGGGATTACTATGGCTACACCTTC. Amino acids: CASSLGPPGQGDYYGYTF.